The present TCR beta chain was sequenced within a study of T cell changes during pregnancy in multiple sclerosis. Profiled with immunoSEQ multiplex PCR; TCRdb holds only in-frame clones, not every one. The table records under 40,000 clones, just under 95% of them present only once. The CDR3 length is 12 residues. The germline CDR1 and CDR2 sequences are SGHVS and FNYEAQ. V was trimmed by 0 bases and J by 6 bases, leaving 5 bases between them. The chain recombines TRBV7-6 with TRBJ1-2; the D gene is possibly TRBD1 (5 bases). The TCR comes from a female donor with multiple sclerosis, enrolled in a pregnancy study. The specimen comprised CD8+ T cells from peripheral blood mononuclear cells, sampled in the third trimester of pregnancy. The CDR3 protein is CASSLAGDGYTF. CDR3 coding DNA: TGTGCCAGCAGCTTAGCAGGGGATGGCTACACCTTC.